The following is a T cell receptor (beta chain) sequence with its context. The study drew donors from healthy Caucasian individuals in Russia aged about 6 to 95. The CDR3 runs 15 residues. Germline assignment: CDR1 MDHEN and CDR2 SYDVKM. Next came a second PCR, run for about 7 to 12 cycles, which used a sample-barcoded 5' primer along with a J-beta primer mix. Per-sample output comprised a minimum of 2.5 million paired-end reads containing CDR3. TCRdb reprocessed the 5' RACE reads with MiXCR, giving one entry per CDR3 protein. The data show fewer than 1,200,000 distinct CDR3 sequences, 25% seen once. This record comes from a study of blood T cells in healthy people across ages. These same records also appear under a second study, on T cells of mothers and their children. That paper notes: Once extracted, all RNA went into cDNA synthesis at roughly 1.5 ug per 15 ul.

Sequenced input: blood. This receptor was taken from a girl aged 2 to 9 in good health. V and J are TRBV28 and TRBJ2-1, with a tentative D call TRBD2 (6 bases). The better agreement between TRBJ2-5 and the DNA end casts doubt on the J call. As DNA, the CDR3 is TGTGCCAGCAGTTTATCTTGGGGGGAAGGGGAGACCCAGTACTTC. Translation gives CASSLSWGEGETQYF.